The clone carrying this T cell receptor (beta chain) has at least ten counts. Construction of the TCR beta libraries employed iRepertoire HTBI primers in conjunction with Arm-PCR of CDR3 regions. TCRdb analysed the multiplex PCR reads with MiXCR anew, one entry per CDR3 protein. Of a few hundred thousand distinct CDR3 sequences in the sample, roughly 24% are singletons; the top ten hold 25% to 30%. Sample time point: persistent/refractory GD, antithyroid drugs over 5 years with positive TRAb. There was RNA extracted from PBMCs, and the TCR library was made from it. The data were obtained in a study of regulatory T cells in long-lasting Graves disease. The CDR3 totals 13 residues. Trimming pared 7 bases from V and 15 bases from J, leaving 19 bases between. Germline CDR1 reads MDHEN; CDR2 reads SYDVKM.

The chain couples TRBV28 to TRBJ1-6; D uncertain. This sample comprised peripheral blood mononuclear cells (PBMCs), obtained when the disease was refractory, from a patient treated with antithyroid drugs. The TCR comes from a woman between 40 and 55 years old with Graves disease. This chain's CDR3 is CASNTGAFLHLHF. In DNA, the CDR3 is TGTGCCAGCAACACTGGAGCCTTTTTGCACCTCCACTTT.